These 27 T cell receptor beta chains originate from one sample sequenced in a study of shared clonotypes between healthy human individuals. Profiling relied on immunoSEQ multiplex PCR, and the TCRdb table lists in-frame clones only, not all of them. In the table there are a few million clones, approximately 96% of which are singletons. Sequencing input: naive CD4+ T cells sorted from blood. Sample subset: CD45RA+ positively selected. Receptors originate from a man younger than 35 in good health.

The chain employs TRBV28 and TRBJ1-2; the match to TRBD1 covers 7 bases. Germline-derived CDR1 and CDR2 are MDHEN and SYDVKM. The junction had 11 bases not matched to a gene; V was cut back by 3 bases and J by 7 bases. This CDR3 is built from 15 residues. The CDR3 region has the DNA TGTGCCAGCAGTTTTAGGGCTGTTGACAGGGTTGGCTACACCTTC. It encodes CASSFRAVDRVGYTF.

The gene calls are TRBV30 and TRBJ2-7, with TRBD2 identical over 13 bases. The V segment lost 5 bases and the J segment 5 bases; nucleotides outside the gene matches: 9. The germline CDR1 and CDR2 sequences are GTSNPN and SVGIG (reference sequence). CDR3 length: 15 amino acids. CDR3 DNA: TGTGCCTGGTCCAGGGGGACTAGCGGGAACGACGAGCAGTACTTC. Its protein product is CAWSRGTSGNDEQYF.

The V and J genes are TRBV5-1 and TRBJ2-2; a weak D match, TRBD2 (6 bases). The CDR3 is made up of 15 amino acids. Germline assignment: CDR1 SGHRS and CDR2 YFSETQ. Trimming shortened V by 4 bases and J by 4 bases, and 14 bases separated the two germline ends. CDR3 in DNA: TGCGCCAGCAGCCTGCTAAGTAGCGGCACCGGGGAGCTGTTTTTT. Translating gives CASSLLSSGTGELFF.

The chain couples TRBV30 to TRBJ2-1; D unresolved. The CDR3 extends over 16 amino acids. The germline CDR1 and CDR2 sequences are GTSNPN and SVGIG (reference sequence). Trimming removed 4 bases from V and 0 bases from J, with 16 bases in between. CDR3 sequence reads: CAWITALPSSYNEQFF. DNA for the CDR3: TGTGCCTGGATAACGGCGCTACCGAGCTCCTACAATGAGCAGTTCTTC.

This chain connects TRBV30 to TRBJ1-4; D uncertain. From germline, CDR1 is GTSNPN and CDR2 SVGIG (reference sequence). The CDR3 has 13 amino acids. The germline V and J ends were trimmed by 2 bases and 8 bases, with 12 bases remaining between them. The CDR3 coding sequence is TGTGCCTGGAGTCTGGGGTTTACGGAAAAACTGTTTTTT. Translating gives CAWSLGFTEKLFF. Together with reference TRBV30 and TRBJ1-4, the CDR3 gives the full variable domain: SQTIHQWPATLVQPVGSPLSLECTVEGTSNPNLYWYRQAAGRGLQLLFYSVGIGQISSEVPQNLSASRPQDRQFILSSKKLLLSDSGFYLCAWSLGFTEKLFFGSGTQLSVL.

The chain recombines TRBV5-1 with TRBJ1-2, with TRBD1 identical over 8 bases. Per germline, CDR1 SGHRS and CDR2 YFSETQ. V trimming: 4 bases; J trimming: 0 bases; junction bases outside the gene matches: 5. The CDR3 consists of 15 residues. The CDR3 here is CASSPPQGANYGYTF. CDR3 sequence (DNA): TGCGCCAGCAGCCCGCCACAGGGGGCTAACTATGGCTACACCTTC.

As for this clone: One end of the junction varies from germline; a read error may be responsible. CDR3 nucleotide sequence: TGTGCCAGCAGTTCCGTCTTGCCGGGACGCCCTAGTTTC. Encoded protein: CASSSVLPGRPSF. The V and J genes are TRBV28 and TRBJ2-7; tentatively, D is TRBD1 or TRBD2 (5 bases each). This CDR3 region has 13 residues. Germline values: CDR1 MDHEN, CDR2 SYDVKM.

The chain recombines TRBV2 with TRBJ2-1; 13 positions agree with TRBD2. This CDR3 has 15 amino acids. V lost 2 bases and J lost 9; bases outside the gene matches: 4. Germline V gene data show CDR1 as SNHLY and CDR2 as FYNNEI. The CDR3 nucleotides read TGTGCCAGCAGTGAAACTAGCGGGGGGGTCACTGAGCAGTTCTTC. This codes for CASSETSGGVTEQFF.

This clone was found once. The chain links TRBV9 to TRBJ2-2, with TRBD2 as a possible D gene (6 bases). V lost 0 bases, J lost 2 bases, and 11 bases lay in between. This CDR3 contains 16 residues. Germline V CDR1 and CDR2: SGDLS, YYNGEE. CDR3 nucleotide sequence: TGTGCCAGCAGCGTAGCGGGAGTAAGTAACACCGGGGAGCTGTTTTTT. Translating it yields CASSVAGVSNTGELFF.

This clone was observed once. The chain recombines TRBV4-1 with TRBJ1-5; D gene unclear. CDR1 is MGHRA and CDR2 is YSYEKL in the germline V gene. The V and J ends lost 0 bases and 6 bases respectively, with 6 bases between them. The CDR3 runs 13 residues. In nucleotides, the CDR3 is TGCGCCAGCAGCCAAGATGTGGGTCAGCCCCAGCATTTT. This gives the protein CASSQDVGQPQHF.

V and J are TRBV27 and TRBJ1-1; D not certain. The CDR3 runs 17 residues. V was trimmed by 5 bases and J by 7 bases, leaving 26 bases between them. Germline values: CDR1 MNHEY, CDR2 SMNVEV (reference sequence). This CDR3 reads CASSRPPASLSAGEAFF. CDR3 in DNA: TGTGCCAGCAGTCGACCGCCGGCCTCTCTTTCGGCCGGTGAAGCTTTCTTT.

The chain uses TRBV2 and TRBJ1-2; a possible D gene is TRBD1 (6 bases). Per the germline V gene, CDR1 is SNHLY and CDR2 is FYNNEI. V lost 2 bases and J lost 0, with 22 bases in between. The CDR3 length is 19 residues. CDR3 coding DNA: TGTGCCAGCAGTGAACTTCCCGTTCTCACAGGGTCAGCTAACTATGGCTACACCTTC. Its translation is CASSELPVLTGSANYGYTF.

The rearrangement joins TRBV15 to TRBJ1-1, with a tentative D call TRBD1 (5 bases). CDR3 length: 20 residues. The ends were cut back, 0 bases at V and 2 bases at J, with 25 bases in the middle. Germline CDR1 and CDR2: LNHNV and YYDKDF (reference sequence). CDR3 protein: CATSREPPTGANSFNTEAFF. The CDR3 DNA reads as TGTGCCACCAGCAGAGAGCCGCCAACAGGCGCAAACTCCTTTAACACTGAAGCTTTCTTT.

V is TRBV2 and J is TRBJ1-2; no firm D call. V gave up 1 base and J gave up 4 bases, with 10 bases separating them. This CDR3 is built from 14 residues. Germline-derived CDR1 and CDR2 are SNHLY and FYNNEI. The DNA of the CDR3 is TGTGCCAGCAGTGAAGGGGGAGGCCCCTATGGCTACACCTTC. Translation: CASSEGGGPYGYTF.

This chain connects TRBV7-9 to TRBJ2-2; weak D call: TRBD1 (5 bases). The CDR3 consists of 14 residues. The V gene's germline CDR1 is SEHNR and CDR2 FQNEAQ (reference sequence). V lost 2 bases and J lost 10, with 14 bases in between. The CDR3 DNA follows: TGTGCCAGCAGCTTAAGGGGCGAAGGAGAGGAGCTGTTTTTT. This translates into CASSLRGEGEELFF.

The chain recombines TRBV30 with TRBJ1-4, with TRBD1 as a possible D gene (5 bases). Germline-derived CDR1 and CDR2 are GTSNPN and SVGIG (reference sequence). This CDR3 contains 16 residues. Trimming removed 4 bases at V and 7 bases at J, with 22 bases between. As DNA, the CDR3 is TGTGCCTGGACTAAACCGGCAGCAGGGCGGATTGAAAAACTGTTTTTT. Its protein is CAWTKPAAGRIEKLFF. Full variable domain (rest looked up from reference TRBV30 and TRBJ1-4): SQTIHQWPATLVQPVGSPLSLECTVEGTSNPNLYWYRQAAGRGLQLLFYSVGIGQISSEVPQNLSASRPQDRQFILSSKKLLLSDSGFYLCAWTKPAAGRIEKLFFGSGTQLSVL.

The chain has TRBV5-1 and TRBJ2-7; TRBD2 matches 8 bases. The V and J ends lost 0 bases and 6 bases, in that order; junction bases with no gene match: 8. CDR1 and CDR2 (germline): SGHRS, YFSETQ. The CDR3 covers 15 residues. As DNA, the CDR3 is TGCGCCAGCAGCTTGGAGGCGGGAGGAAGCGGCGAGCAGTACTTC. Residues: CASSLEAGGSGEQYF.

The CDR3 DNA is TGTGCCAGTAGTATGGGGCCCGACTACGAGCAGTACTTC. Its protein product is CASSMGPDYEQYF. The rearrangement uses TRBV19 and TRBJ2-7, with D possibly TRBD1 on 5 matching bases. The CDR3 consists of 13 residues. Trimming stripped 3 bases from V and 3 bases from J, with 9 bases between. Germline CDR1 reads LNHDA; CDR2 reads SQIVND (reference sequence).

V usage is TRBV5-1 and J usage is TRBJ1-1, with 7 bases aligning to TRBD1. CDR1 is SGHRS, CDR2 YFSETQ, per germline. The V segment lost 0 bases and the J segment 1 base; nucleotides outside the gene matches: 9. The CDR3 has 17 amino acids. The CDR3 loop is CASSLARRGLGNTEAFF. In DNA form, the CDR3 reads TGCGCCAGCAGCTTGGCTCGCAGGGGGTTGGGGAACACTGAAGCTTTCTTT.

This sequence joins TRBV11-2 and TRBJ2-3; no definite D call. The CDR3 sequence is 10 residues long. Trimming left V 4 bases short and J 11 bases short, with 7 bases between. Germline V lookup: CDR1 SGHAT, CDR2 FQNNGV. The DNA for the CDR3 is TGTGCCAGCAGCTCCTTCGGGCAGTATTTT. It specifies CASSSFGQYF. Using reference TRBV11-2 and TRBJ2-3 for the parts outside the CDR3, the full variable domain is EAGVAQSPRYKIIEKRQSVAFWCNPISGHATLYWYQQILGQGPKLLIQFQNNGVVDDSQLPKDRFSAERLKGVDSTLKIQPAKLEDSAVYLCASSSFGQYFGPGTRLTVL.

The V and J genes are TRBV6-5 and TRBJ2-7; 9 bases are shared with TRBD1. The length of the CDR3 is 13 residues. Germline V gene data show CDR1 as MNHEY and CDR2 as SVGAGI. V shed 7 bases and J 3 bases; nucleotides not matched to a gene: 4. This CDR3 is CASTEGQGYEQYF. CDR3 nucleotides: TGTGCCAGCACCGAGGGACAGGGCTACGAGCAGTACTTC.

The chain has TRBV7-3 and TRBJ2-2; TRBD2 might be the D (6 bases). Germline values: CDR1 SGHTA, CDR2 FQGTGA. V dropped 3 bases and J dropped 6 bases, with 14 bases sitting between them. This CDR3 has 15 residues. The CDR3 region is CASSLSSGYPGELFF. For the CDR3, the DNA is TGTGCCAGCAGCTTGTCGAGCGGGTATCCCGGGGAGCTGTTTTTT.

The chain uses TRBV5-4 and TRBJ1-1; 7 bases are shared with TRBD1. Trimming cost V 5 bases and J 3 bases; bases outside gene matches: 7. The CDR3 consists of 14 residues. The germline gives CDR1 SGHNT, CDR2 YYREEE (reference sequence). The CDR3 here is CASRPGQRDTEAFF. Here the CDR3 DNA reads TGTGCCAGCAGACCGGGACAGCGAGACACTGAAGCTTTCTTT.

The chain carries TRBV6-6 and TRBJ2-2; 11 bases line up with TRBD1. CDR1 and CDR2 (germline): MNHNY, SVGAGI (reference sequence). The CDR3 consists of 15 residues. V gave up 2 bases and J gave up 5 bases; unmatched junction bases: 1. The CDR3 is CASSYGTGGTGELFF. CDR3 bases: TGTGCCAGCAGTTACGGGACAGGGGGGACCGGGGAGCTGTTTTTT.

The chain couples TRBV2 to TRBJ1-6, with D hard to call. Trimming took off 7 bases at V and 4 bases at J, with 8 bases between the two ends. Germline loops: CDR1 SNHLY, CDR2 FYNNEI. The CDR3 extends over 13 amino acids. The CDR3 DNA sequence: TGTGCCAGCAAGACGGATTATAATTCACCCCTCCACTTT. Translated: CASKTDYNSPLHF. The full variable domain, rest sourced from reference TRBV2 and TRBJ1-6, is EPEVTQTPSHQVTQMGQEVILRCVPISNHLYFYWYRQILGQKVEFLVSFYNNEISEKSEIFDDQFSVERPDGSNFTLKIRSTKLEDSAMYFCASKTDYNSPLHFGNGTRLTVT.

The chain has TRBV7-2 and TRBJ2-2; D is ambiguous. Germline V lookup: CDR1 SGHTA, CDR2 FQGNSA. The CDR3 runs to 15 residues. With 3 bases removed from V and 3 bases from J, the gap between germline ends came to 11 bases. DNA of the CDR3: TGTGCCAGCAGCTTCTCCCTGCTCGACACCGGGGAGCTGTTTTTT. Its protein product is CASSFSLLDTGELFF.

This clone was counted once. The J gene is TRBJ1-5, the V gene TRBV6-6, with D uncertain. Looked up from germline, CDR1 is MNHNY and CDR2 is SVGAGI (reference sequence). The CDR3 spans 13 residues. V gave up 8 bases and J gave up 0 bases, with 8 bases separating them. DNA of the CDR3: TGTGCCAGCCGCCCCGATAGCAATCAGCCCCAGCATTTT. Translation: CASRPDSNQPQHF.